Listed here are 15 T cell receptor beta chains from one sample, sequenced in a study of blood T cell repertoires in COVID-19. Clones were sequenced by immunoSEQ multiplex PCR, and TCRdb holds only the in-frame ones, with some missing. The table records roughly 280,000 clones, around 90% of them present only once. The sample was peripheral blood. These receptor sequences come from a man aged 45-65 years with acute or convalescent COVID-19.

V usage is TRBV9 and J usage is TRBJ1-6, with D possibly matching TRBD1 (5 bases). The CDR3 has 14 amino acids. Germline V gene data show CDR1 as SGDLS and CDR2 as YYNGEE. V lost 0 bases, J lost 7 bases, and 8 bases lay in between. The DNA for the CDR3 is TGTGCCAGCAGCGTAGGGGGCATCAATTCACCCCTCCACTTT. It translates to CASSVGGINSPLHF.

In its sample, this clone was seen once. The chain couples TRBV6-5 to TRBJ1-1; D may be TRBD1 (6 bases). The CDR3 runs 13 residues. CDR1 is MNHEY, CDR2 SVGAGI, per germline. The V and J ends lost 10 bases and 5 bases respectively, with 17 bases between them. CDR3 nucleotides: TGTGCCACCCAAGGACAGAGAGCGACTGAAGCTTTCTTT. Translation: CATQGQRATEAFF.

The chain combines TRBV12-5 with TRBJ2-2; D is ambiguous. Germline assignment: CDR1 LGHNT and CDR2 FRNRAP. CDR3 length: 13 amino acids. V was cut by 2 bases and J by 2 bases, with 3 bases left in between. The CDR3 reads CASGLINTGELFF. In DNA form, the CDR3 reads TGTGCTAGTGGTTTGATAAACACCGGGGAGCTGTTTTTT. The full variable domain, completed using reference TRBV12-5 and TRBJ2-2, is DARVTQTPRHKVTEMGQEVTMRCQPILGHNTVFWYRQTMMQGLELLAYFRNRAPLDDSGMPKDRFSAEMPDATLATLKIQPSEPRDSAVYFCASGLINTGELFFGEGSRLTVL.

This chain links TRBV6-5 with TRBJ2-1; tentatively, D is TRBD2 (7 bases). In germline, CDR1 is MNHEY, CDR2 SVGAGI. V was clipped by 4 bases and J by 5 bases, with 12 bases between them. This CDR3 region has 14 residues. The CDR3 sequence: CASSWGGRNNEQFF. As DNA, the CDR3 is TGTGCCAGCAGTTGGGGGGGCCGCAACAATGAGCAGTTCTTC.

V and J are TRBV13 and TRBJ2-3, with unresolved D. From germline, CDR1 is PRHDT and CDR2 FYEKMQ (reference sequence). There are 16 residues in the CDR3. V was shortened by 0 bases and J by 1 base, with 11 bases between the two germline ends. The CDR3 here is CASSLGQRWGTDTQYF. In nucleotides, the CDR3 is TGTGCCAGCAGCTTAGGGCAGAGGTGGGGCACAGATACGCAGTATTTT.

Here the CDR3 reads CASSETSGGRNEQFF. Written as DNA, the CDR3 is TGTGCCAGCAGCGAGACTAGCGGGGGAAGGAATGAGCAGTTCTTC. V gene TRBV9 combines with J gene TRBJ2-1; 12 nucleotides agree with TRBD2. The CDR3 runs to 15 residues. From germline, CDR1 is SGDLS and CDR2 YYNGEE. V lost 3 bases, J lost 7 bases, and 5 bases stayed unmatched.

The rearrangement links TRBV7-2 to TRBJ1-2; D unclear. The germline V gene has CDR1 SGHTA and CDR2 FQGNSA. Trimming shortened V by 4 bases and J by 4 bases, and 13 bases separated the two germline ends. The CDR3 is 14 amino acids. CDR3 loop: CASSSTGDSYGYTF. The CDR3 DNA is TGTGCCAGCAGCTCAACCGGGGATTCCTATGGCTACACCTTC.

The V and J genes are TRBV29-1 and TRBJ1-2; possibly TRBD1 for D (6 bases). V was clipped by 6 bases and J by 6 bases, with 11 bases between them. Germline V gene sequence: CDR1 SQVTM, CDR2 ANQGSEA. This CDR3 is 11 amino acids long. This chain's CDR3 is CSVQGQDGYTF. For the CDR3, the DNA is TGCAGCGTACAGGGACAAGATGGCTACACCTTC.

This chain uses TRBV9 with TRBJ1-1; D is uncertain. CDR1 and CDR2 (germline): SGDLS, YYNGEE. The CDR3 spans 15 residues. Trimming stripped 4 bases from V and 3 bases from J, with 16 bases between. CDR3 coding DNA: TGTGCCAGCAGCCCCCGCGGGCAGGCGTACACTGAAGCTTTCTTT. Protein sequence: CASSPRGQAYTEAFF.

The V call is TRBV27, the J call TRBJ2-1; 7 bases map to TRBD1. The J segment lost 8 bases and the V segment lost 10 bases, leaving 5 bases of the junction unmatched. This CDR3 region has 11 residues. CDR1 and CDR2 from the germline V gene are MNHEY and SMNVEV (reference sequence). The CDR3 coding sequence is TGTGCCAACTCTAGGGGGCATGAGCAGTTCTTC. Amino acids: CANSRGHEQFF.

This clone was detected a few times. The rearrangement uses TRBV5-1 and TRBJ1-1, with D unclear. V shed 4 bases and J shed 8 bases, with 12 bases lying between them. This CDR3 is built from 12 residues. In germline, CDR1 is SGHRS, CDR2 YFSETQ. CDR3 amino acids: CASSPDTEEAFF. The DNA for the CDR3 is TGCGCCAGCAGCCCCGACACAGAGGAAGCTTTCTTT.

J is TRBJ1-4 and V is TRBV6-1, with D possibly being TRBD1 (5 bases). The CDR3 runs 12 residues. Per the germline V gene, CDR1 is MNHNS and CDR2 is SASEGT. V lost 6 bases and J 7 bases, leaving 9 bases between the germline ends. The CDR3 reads CASRVTAEKLFF. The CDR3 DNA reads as TGTGCCAGCAGGGTGACAGCTGAAAAACTGTTTTTT.

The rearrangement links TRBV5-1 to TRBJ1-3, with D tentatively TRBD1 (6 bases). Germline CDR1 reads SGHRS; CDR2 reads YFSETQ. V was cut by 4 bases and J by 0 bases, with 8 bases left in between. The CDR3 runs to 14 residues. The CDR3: CASSPGASGNTIYF. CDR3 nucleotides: TGCGCCAGCAGCCCAGGGGCCTCTGGAAACACCATATATTTT.

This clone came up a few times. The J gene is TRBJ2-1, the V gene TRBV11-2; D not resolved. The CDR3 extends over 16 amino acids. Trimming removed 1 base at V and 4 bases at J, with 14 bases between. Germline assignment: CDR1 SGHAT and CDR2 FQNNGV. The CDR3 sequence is CASSLGSEAEYNEQFF. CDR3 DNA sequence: TGTGCCAGCAGCTTAGGAAGCGAAGCAGAGTACAATGAGCAGTTCTTC.

The CDR3 sequence is CASSRETNTEAFF. The DNA of the CDR3 is TGTGCCAGCAGCCGGGAAACGAACACTGAAGCTTTCTTT. The chain combines TRBV7-9 with TRBJ1-1; no reliable D call. The ends were cut back, 5 bases at V and 1 base at J, with 8 bases in the middle. The germline gives CDR1 SEHNR, CDR2 FQNEAQ (reference sequence). The CDR3 extends over 13 amino acids.